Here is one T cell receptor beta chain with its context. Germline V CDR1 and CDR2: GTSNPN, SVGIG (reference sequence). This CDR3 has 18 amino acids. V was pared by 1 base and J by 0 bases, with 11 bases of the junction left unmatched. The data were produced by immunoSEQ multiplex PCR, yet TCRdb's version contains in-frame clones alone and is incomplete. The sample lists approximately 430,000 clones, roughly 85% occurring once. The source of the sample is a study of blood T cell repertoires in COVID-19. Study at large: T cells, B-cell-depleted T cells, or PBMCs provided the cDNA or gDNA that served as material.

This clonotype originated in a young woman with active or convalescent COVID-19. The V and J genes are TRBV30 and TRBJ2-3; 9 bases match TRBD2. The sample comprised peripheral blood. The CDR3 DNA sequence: TGTGCCTGGAGTGCCCCTTGGGCTAGCGGGACTAGCACAGATACGCAGTATTTT. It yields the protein CAWSAPWASGTSTDTQYF. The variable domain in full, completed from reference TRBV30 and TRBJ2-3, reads SQTIHQWPATLVQPVGSPLSLECTVEGTSNPNLYWYRQAAGRGLQLLFYSVGIGQISSEVPQNLSASRPQDRQFILSSKKLLLSDSGFYLCAWSAPWASGTSTDTQYFGPGTRLTVL.